This TCR beta chain originates from a study of shared clonotypes between healthy human individuals. In the naive CD8 group, cells lacked CD45RO and were positively selected for CCR7, so terminally differentiated effector memory CD45RA+ cells were left out. TCRdb keeps only in-frame clones here, not all; method: immunoSEQ multiplex PCR. The sample lists about 700,000 clones; roughly nine tenths were seen once. This CDR3 contains 16 residues. V was clipped by 0 bases and J by 7 bases; unmatched bases: 12. The germline V gene has CDR1 SGDLS and CDR2 YYNGEE. The sample taken for sequencing was naive CD8+ T cells sorted from blood. The receptor was derived from a young man in good health. The V gene is TRBV9, the J gene TRBJ2-5; 7 bases are a match to TRBD2. In nucleotides, the CDR3 is TGTGCCAGCAGCGTAGCCCACCAAACTAGCGTGGGGACCCAGTACTTC. This gives the protein CASSVAHQTSVGTQYF.